Shown below are 30 T cell receptor beta chains from a single sample sequenced in a study of cytomegalovirus exposure and HLA in healthy donors (TCRdb year 2017). Library generation was performed with the immunoSEQ multiplex PCR assay. A mixture of 60 forward primers for TCR Vbeta segments and 13 reverse primers for TCR Jbeta segments was used in the multiplex PCR. Imported from immuneACCESS, the table was reduced by TCRdb to in-frame sequences with V and J called. These copies leave out some clones; in studies compared against another copy, an unresolved V gene accounts for under half, and the cause of the remainder is not known. The sample table shows about 130,000 clones, and 80% are seen once. Of the sample, around 10% is held by the ten largest clones. Sequencing was performed on PBMCs. These receptors came from a young man in good health and CMV-seropositive.

The genes are TRBV10-3 and TRBJ2-1; TRBD1 is a possible D gene (7 bases). V gave up 10 bases and J gave up 7 bases, with 14 bases separating them. The V gene's germline CDR1 is ENHRY and CDR2 SYGVKD. The CDR3 totals 12 residues. The CDR3 bases are TGTGCCACCTCAGGGGGGATGAATGAGCAGTTCTTC. The encoded protein is CATSGGMNEQFF.

This clone was seen only a few times. The chain employs TRBV10-3 and TRBJ1-6; tentatively, D is TRBD1 (6 bases). Germline CDR1 ENHRY, CDR2 SYGVKD. This CDR3 comprises 14 residues. V was trimmed by 2 bases and J by 7 bases, leaving 9 bases between them. The CDR3 DNA follows: TGTGCCATCAGTGAGCAGGGGAGCAATTCACCCCTCCACTTT. Translated, it gives CAISEQGSNSPLHF.

The rearrangement uses TRBV7-9 and TRBJ1-2; 9 bases fit TRBD1. Germline CDR1 reads SEHNR; CDR2 reads FQNEAQ (reference sequence). The CDR3 length is 17 residues. J gave up 5 bases and V 2 bases, and 12 bases lay outside the gene matches. The CDR3 protein is CASSLPPGQGHPYGYTF. CDR3 bases: TGTGCCAGCAGCTTACCGCCGGGACAGGGCCACCCTTATGGCTACACCTTC.

The chain combines TRBV30 with TRBJ2-7; 8 bases map to TRBD1. After removal of 3 bases from V and 5 bases from J, the junction contained 0 bases not matched to a gene. Looked up from germline, CDR1 is GTSNPN and CDR2 is SVGIG (reference sequence). This CDR3 comprises 11 residues. The CDR3 DNA reads TGTGCCTGGAGGACAGGGGACGAGCAGTACTTC. The encoded protein is CAWRTGDEQYF.

This clone appeared a single time. The chain is built from TRBV9 and TRBJ2-7; D is perhaps TRBD2 (6 bases). In germline, CDR1 is SGDLS, CDR2 YYNGEE. With 3 bases removed from V and 1 base from J, the gap between germline ends came to 11 bases. The CDR3 totals 14 residues. CDR3 nucleotides: TGTGCCAGCAGCGATGGGGGGTCTTCCTACGAGCAGTACTTC. It codes for CASSDGGSSYEQYF.

The chain employs TRBV14 and TRBJ1-1; the D is unclear. The CDR3 loop spans 13 amino acids. Germline values: CDR1 SGHDN, CDR2 FVKESK. Deletions cut 2 bases from V and 6 bases from J, with 10 bases between. CDR3 sequence: CASSQFRVAEAFF. The CDR3 DNA sequence: TGTGCCAGCAGCCAATTTCGAGTAGCTGAAGCTTTCTTT.

The chain has TRBV19 and TRBJ1-1, with D unclear. CDR1 is LNHDA and CDR2 is SQIVND in the germline V gene (reference sequence). The CDR3 runs 12 residues. Trimming pared 2 bases from V and 7 bases from J, leaving 8 bases between. CDR3 in amino acids: CASSISKYEAFF. CDR3 coding DNA: TGTGCCAGTAGTATATCTAAATATGAAGCTTTCTTT.

The chain's CDR3 is CASSLTASSYNEQFF. The CDR3 DNA reads as TGTGCCAGCAGTTTAACCGCTAGTTCCTACAATGAGCAGTTCTTC. The chain joins TRBV27 to TRBJ2-1, with D hard to call. CDR1 and CDR2 (germline): MNHEY, SMNVEV (reference sequence). With 2 bases removed from V and 1 base from J, the gap between germline ends came to 9 bases. This CDR3 contains 15 residues.

The chain couples TRBV7-9 to TRBJ1-1, with a tentative D call TRBD1 (6 bases). The CDR3 extends over 13 amino acids. CDR1 and CDR2 from the germline V gene are SEHNR and FQNEAQ (reference sequence). V lost 5 bases and J 8 bases, leaving 15 bases between the germline ends. This CDR3 is CASSPVEGGEAFF. Written as DNA, the CDR3 is TGTGCCAGCAGCCCTGTGGAGGGGGGGGAAGCTTTCTTT.

This chain uses TRBV29-1 with TRBJ2-5; perhaps TRBD1 as D (6 bases). The germline V gene has CDR1 SQVTM and CDR2 ANQGSEA. Between the trimmed V and J ends, which lost 4 bases and 3 bases, there was a span of 6 bases. There are 11 residues in the CDR3. The CDR3: CSVGTEETQYF. In nucleotides, the CDR3 is TGCAGCGTTGGGACAGAAGAGACCCAGTACTTC.

This clone was observed a single time. V and J are TRBV13 and TRBJ2-1, with a weak D call TRBD1 (6 bases). V dropped 0 bases and J dropped 6 bases, with 6 bases sitting between them. The germline V gene has CDR1 PRHDT and CDR2 FYEKMQ (reference sequence). The CDR3 length is 13 residues. The CDR3 coding sequence is TGTGCCAGCAGCTTAGGCAGGGGCAATGAGCAGTTCTTC. Its translation: CASSLGRGNEQFF.

The rearrangement links TRBV6-6 to TRBJ1-2, with 7 nucleotides matching TRBD1. Trimming at V came to 5 bases and at J to 4 bases, leaving 10 bases not matched to a gene. CDR3 length equals 15 residues. CDR1 is MNHNY, CDR2 SVGAGI, per germline (reference sequence). CDR3 DNA sequence: TGTGCCAGCAGTCCTATAGGACAGGCAGGCTATGGCTACACCTTC. Translating it yields CASSPIGQAGYGYTF.

The chain links TRBV10-3 to TRBJ2-7, with TRBD1 matching 10 bases. This CDR3 has 15 amino acids. Looked up from germline, CDR1 is ENHRY and CDR2 is SYGVKD. Germline trimming cut 2 bases from V and 2 bases from J; bases unmatched to any gene: 3. CDR3 nucleotide sequence: TGTGCCATCAGTGAGCCGGACAGGGGGGCCTACGAGCAGTACTTC. Translating it yields CAISEPDRGAYEQYF.

J is TRBJ2-5 and V is TRBV27, with a possible D match to TRBD1 (6 bases). The J call may be faulty, since TRBJ2-7 better matches the DNA end. CDR3 length equals 16 residues. CDR1 and CDR2 from the germline V gene are MNHEY and SMNVEV (reference sequence). In DNA form, the CDR3 reads TGTGCCAGCAGTGTTACTGGGGGCCGAGGGTTCTACGAGCAGTACTTC. Its protein is CASSVTGGRGFYEQYF.

This clone was detected only a few times. The V and J genes are TRBV4-1 and TRBJ2-5, with 8 bases aligning to TRBD2. The CDR3 spans 16 residues. Trimming took 4 bases from V and 0 from J; bases not matched to a gene: 7. Per germline, CDR1 MGHRA and CDR2 YSYEKL. CDR3 sequence reads: CASSPQAGEYQETQYF. Here the CDR3 DNA reads TGCGCCAGCAGCCCCCAAGCGGGGGAGTACCAAGAGACCCAGTACTTC.

The chain combines TRBV7-6 with TRBJ2-2; no definite D call. CDR3 length: 16 residues. V was shortened by 3 bases and J by 0 bases, with 11 bases between the two germline ends. Germline V lookup: CDR1 SGHVS, CDR2 FNYEAQ. CDR3 protein: CASSLAVVANTGELFF. In DNA, the CDR3 is TGTGCCAGCAGCTTGGCCGTGGTTGCGAACACCGGGGAGCTGTTTTTT.

V gene TRBV12-5 combines with J gene TRBJ2-1; TRBD1 matches at 12 bases. This CDR3 spans 16 amino acids. The germline V gene has CDR1 LGHNT and CDR2 FRNRAP. The trim removed 5 bases at V and 7 bases at J, leaving 9 bases unmatched. CDR3 DNA sequence: TGTGCTAGTGGTGAATCCGGGACAGGGGGCTTGAATGAGCAGTTCTTC. The encoded protein is CASGESGTGGLNEQFF.

This clone was counted a few times. V is TRBV2 and J is TRBJ2-7; D is possibly TRBD2 (6 bases). The CDR3 runs 14 residues. Trimming removed 5 bases at V and 0 bases at J, with 11 bases between. Germline values: CDR1 SNHLY, CDR2 FYNNEI. The CDR3 loop reads CASSLPGLSYEQYF. CDR3 nucleotide sequence: TGTGCCAGCAGTTTGCCGGGACTCTCCTACGAGCAGTACTTC.

The V call is TRBV27, the J call TRBJ1-2; TRBD1 aligns across 8 bases. CDR3 length equals 15 residues. Unmatched junction bases numbered 9, after V lost 1 base and J lost 8 bases. Germline-derived CDR1 and CDR2 are MNHEY and SMNVEV (reference sequence). The CDR3 is CASSLFPAGGDGYTF. The CDR3 DNA reads TGTGCCAGCAGTTTATTTCCCGCAGGGGGCGACGGCTACACCTTC.

This clone appeared a single time. Here the CDR3 DNA reads TGCGCCAGCAGCTCGGGGACTCCAGTCGGGGAGCAGTACTTC. This codes for CASSSGTPVGEQYF. The chain combines TRBV5-1 with TRBJ2-5; TRBD2 is a possible D gene (6 bases). The germline gives CDR1 SGHRS, CDR2 YFSETQ. The CDR3 is 14 amino acids. V lost 3 bases and J lost 11, with 20 bases in between.

The rearrangement joins TRBV27 to TRBJ2-3; 7 nucleotides match TRBD2. The CDR3 runs 14 residues. J was trimmed by 2 bases and V by 6 bases; bases with no gene match: 5. Germline V gene lookup returns CDR1 MNHEY and CDR2 SMNVEV (reference sequence). CDR3: CASRTSRTTDTQYF. CDR3 DNA: TGTGCCAGCAGGACTAGCAGGACCACAGATACGCAGTATTTT.

This clone has only one observation. The chain joins TRBV18 to TRBJ2-1; D is perhaps TRBD2 (5 bases). CDR1 and CDR2 (germline): KGHSH, LQKENI. The CDR3 is made up of 14 amino acids. V lost 3 bases to trimming and J lost 0 bases, with 6 bases between them. This CDR3 reads CASSPGSSYNEQFF. Here the CDR3 DNA reads TGTGCCAGCTCACCTGGGAGCTCCTACAATGAGCAGTTCTTC.

The V gene is TRBV6-5, the J gene TRBJ2-3, with D possibly being TRBD1 (6 bases). The V and J ends lost 1 base and 5 bases respectively, with 7 bases between them. The germline gives CDR1 MNHEY, CDR2 SVGAGI. This CDR3 is built from 13 residues. CDR3 region: CASSYLQGDTQYF. The CDR3 nucleotides are TGTGCCAGCAGTTACTTACAGGGAGATACGCAGTATTTT.

The chain recombines TRBV5-1 with TRBJ2-7, with a tentative D call TRBD2 (9 bases). The germline V gene encodes CDR1 SGHRS and CDR2 YFSETQ. Deletions cut 2 bases from V and 3 bases from J, with 24 bases between. CDR3 length equals 18 residues. For the CDR3, the DNA is TGCGCCAGCAGCTTTGGCAGGGGGCCTAGCGGGGAGCTCTACGAGCAGTACTTC. Amino acid sequence: CASSFGRGPSGELYEQYF.

The sample holds one count of this clone. This chain joins TRBV7-2 and TRBJ2-5, with 7 bases identical to TRBD1. Trimming at V came to 1 base and at J to 1 base, leaving 3 bases not matched to a gene. Germline CDR1 is SGHTA and CDR2 is FQGNSA. The CDR3 sequence is 15 residues long. CDR3 amino acids: CASSLETGFQETQYF. The CDR3 DNA sequence: TGTGCCAGCAGCTTAGAGACAGGGTTCCAAGAGACCCAGTACTTC. Based on the CDR3 plus reference TRBV7-2 and TRBJ2-5, the full variable domain is GAGVSQSPSNKVTEKGKDVELRCDPISGHTALYWYRQSLGQGLEFLIYFQGNSAPDKSGLPSDRFSAERTGGSVSTLTIQRTQQEDSAVYLCASSLETGFQETQYFGPGTRLLVL.

This sequence joins TRBV7-9 and TRBJ1-1; D call uncertain. The CDR3 is 11 residues long. Germline loops: CDR1 SEHNR, CDR2 FQNEAQ (reference sequence). Trimming shortened V by 5 bases and J by 10 bases, and 11 bases separated the two germline ends. CDR3 amino acids: CASSLPGPAFF. The CDR3 DNA reads TGTGCCAGCAGCCTCCCTGGCCCAGCTTTCTTT.

The J gene is TRBJ1-4, the V gene TRBV2; no firm D call. Germline CDR1 and CDR2: SNHLY and FYNNEI. V dropped 10 bases and J dropped 5 bases, with 11 bases sitting between them. CDR3 length: 12 residues. In DNA, the CDR3 is TGTGCCACGAAGACGGGGAATGAAAAACTGTTTTTT. It is translated as CATKTGNEKLFF.

The J gene is TRBJ1-1, the V gene TRBV7-9; D ambiguous. Germline CDR1 reads SEHNR; CDR2 reads FQNEAQ (reference sequence). The germline V and J ends were trimmed by 5 bases and 5 bases, with 15 bases remaining between them. The CDR3 has 14 amino acids. CDR3 sequence (DNA): TGTGCCAGCAGCGCTATGGCTCCGGGAACTGAAGCTTTCTTT. Translation gives CASSAMAPGTEAFF.

The rearrangement joins TRBV12-5 to TRBJ1-2; 9 bases align to TRBD1. The junction had 9 bases not matched to a gene; V was cut back by 1 base and J by 3 bases. Germline loops: CDR1 LGHNT, CDR2 FRNRAP. CDR3 length: 17 residues. CDR3: CASGLGQGGISDYGYTF. The CDR3 bases are TGTGCTAGTGGTTTGGGACAGGGGGGGATTTCTGACTATGGCTACACCTTC. The variable domain in full, with the rest retrieved from reference TRBV12-5 and TRBJ1-2, is DARVTQTPRHKVTEMGQEVTMRCQPILGHNTVFWYRQTMMQGLELLAYFRNRAPLDDSGMPKDRFSAEMPDATLATLKIQPSEPRDSAVYFCASGLGQGGISDYGYTFGSGTRLTVV.

A remark on this clone: Likely a read error: the CDR3 ends without its conserved phenylalanine or tryptophan. The gene calls are TRBV10-3 and TRBJ1-6; D perhaps matches TRBD1 (6 bases). The CDR3 has 14 residues. The V end was cut by 8 bases, the J end by 4 bases, with 12 bases between. Per germline, CDR1 ENHRY and CDR2 SYGVKD. CDR3 coding DNA: TGTGCCATCCGTCCAGGGGAATATAATTCACCCCTCCACCTT. Amino acids: CAIRPGEYNSPLHL.